This is a list of T cell receptor beta chains from one sample in a study of blood T cell repertoires in COVID-19. The assay was immunoSEQ multiplex PCR, and TCRdb's table has in-frame clones only and misses some. The sample holds hundreds of thousands of clones; 85% are singletons and the top ten take about 7%. The sequenced sample was peripheral blood. The receptors shown here come from a human donor in a cohort sampled during active COVID-19. Both conserved end residues are part of each CDR3. The order of the fields is V gene, clone size, D gene, J gene, CDR3 protein, CDR3 DNA. D genes are given only for firm matches. Only some rows state a clone size, as once, few, many or a class for expanded clones.

V gene: TRBV3-1/TRBV3-2
clone size: .
D gene: TRBD1
J gene: TRBJ1-1
CDR3 protein: CASSPLRDRVGTEAFF
CDR3 DNA: TGTGCCAGCAGCCCTCTTCGGGACAGGGTGGGCACTGAAGCTTTCTTT

V gene: TRBV7-8
clone size: .
D gene: .
J gene: TRBJ1-2
CDR3 protein: CASSLSTEYGYTF
CDR3 DNA: TGTGCCAGCAGCTTAAGTACAGAATATGGCTACACCTTC

V gene: TRBV20-1
clone size: many
D gene: .
J gene: TRBJ2-1
CDR3 protein: CSASRNEQFF
CDR3 DNA: TGCAGTGCTAGTCGCAATGAGCAGTTCTTC

V gene: TRBV2
clone size: .
D gene: TRBD1
J gene: TRBJ1-6
CDR3 protein: CASTGTGRSPLHF
CDR3 DNA: TGTGCCAGCACTGGGACAGGGCGCTCACCCCTCCACTTT

V gene: TRBV7-9
clone size: .
D gene: TRBD1
J gene: TRBJ1-6
CDR3 protein: CASSPGTGYYNSPLHF
CDR3 DNA: TGTGCCAGCAGCCCCGGGACAGGGTACTATAATTCACCCCTCCACTTT

V gene: TRBV24-1
clone size: once
D gene: TRBD1
J gene: TRBJ2-5
CDR3 protein: CATSAHGTGKRDTQYF
CDR3 DNA: TGTGCCACCAGTGCGCACGGGACAGGGAAACGCGATACCCAGTACTTC

V gene: TRBV12-5
clone size: .
D gene: .
J gene: TRBJ1-2
CDR3 protein: CASGLGNRDTIYGYTF
CDR3 DNA: TGTGCTAGTGGTTTGGGGAACCGGGACACTATTTATGGCTACACCTTC

V gene: TRBV6-5
clone size: .
D gene: .
J gene: TRBJ2-3
CDR3 protein: CASIGSADTQYF
CDR3 DNA: TGTGCCAGCATCGGGTCGGCCGATACGCAGTATTTT

V gene: TRBV5-1
clone size: once
D gene: .
J gene: TRBJ1-2
CDR3 protein: CASSLQGHGYTF
CDR3 DNA: TGCGCCAGCAGCTTACAGGGTCATGGCTACACCTTC

V gene: TRBV6-1
clone size: .
D gene: TRBD2
J gene: TRBJ2-3
CDR3 protein: CASSDLREGPHRTDTQYF
CDR3 DNA: TGTGCCAGCAGTGATTTAAGGGAGGGGCCGCACCGCACAGATACGCAGTATTTT

V gene: TRBV5-4
clone size: .
D gene: .
J gene: TRBJ1-1
CDR3 protein: CASFPPEQLNTEAFF
CDR3 DNA: TGTGCCAGCTTTCCGCCTGAACAGCTGAACACTGAAGCTTTCTTT

V gene: TRBV6-2/TRBV6-3
clone size: .
D gene: TRBD2
J gene: TRBJ2-1
CDR3 protein: CASSSTLSGVSYNEQFF
CDR3 DNA: TGTGCCAGCAGTTCCACCCTTAGCGGGGTCTCCTACAATGAGCAGTTCTTC

V gene: TRBV12-5
clone size: once
D gene: TRBD1
J gene: TRBJ2-7
CDR3 protein: CASGLALRGQGINEQYF
CDR3 DNA: TGTGCTAGTGGTTTGGCCCTTCGAGGACAGGGAATTAATGAGCAGTACTTC

V gene: TRBV19
clone size: .
D gene: .
J gene: TRBJ2-3
CDR3 protein: CASTSQGPTDTQYF
CDR3 DNA: TGTGCCAGTACCTCCCAGGGGCCCACAGATACGCAGTATTTT

V gene: TRBV7-3
clone size: .
D gene: .
J gene: TRBJ2-1
CDR3 protein: CASSLKKGYFDEQFF
CDR3 DNA: TGTGCCAGCAGCTTAAAAAAGGGGTATTTTGATGAGCAGTTCTTC

V gene: TRBV19
clone size: .
D gene: .
J gene: TRBJ2-6
CDR3 protein: CASSIQSSGANVLTF
CDR3 DNA: TGTGCCAGTAGTATCCAATCCTCTGGGGCCAACGTCCTGACTTTC

V gene: TRBV25-1
clone size: .
D gene: .
J gene: TRBJ1-1
CDR3 protein: CASSEVGRTEAFF
CDR3 DNA: TGTGCCAGCAGTGAAGTCGGGAGGACTGAAGCTTTCTTT

V gene: TRBV25-1
clone size: .
D gene: .
J gene: TRBJ2-7
CDR3 protein: CASSGYRAAGYEQYF
CDR3 DNA: TGTGCCAGCAGTGGTTACAGGGCCGCCGGCTACGAGCAGTACTTC

V gene: TRBV11-2
clone size: .
D gene: TRBD1
J gene: TRBJ1-2
CDR3 protein: CASSSTGGYGYTF
CDR3 DNA: TGTGCCAGCAGCTCGACAGGGGGCTATGGCTACACCTTC

V gene: TRBV6-5
clone size: .
D gene: TRBD1
J gene: TRBJ2-2
CDR3 protein: CASRRDRAGTGELFF
CDR3 DNA: TGTGCCAGCAGAAGGGACAGGGCAGGCACCGGGGAGCTGTTTTTT

V gene: TRBV14
clone size: .
D gene: TRBD2
J gene: TRBJ2-7
CDR3 protein: CASSQPGGFSYEQYF
CDR3 DNA: TGTGCCAGCAGCCAACCGGGAGGGTTTTCCTACGAGCAGTACTTC

V gene: TRBV7-9
clone size: .
D gene: .
J gene: TRBJ1-4
CDR3 protein: CASSLGQGNEKLFF
CDR3 DNA: TGTGCCAGCAGCTTAGGGCAGGGGAATGAAAAACTGTTTTTT

V gene: TRBV6-2/TRBV6-3
clone size: .
D gene: TRBD1
J gene: TRBJ1-1
CDR3 protein: CASSYYRGVDTEAFF
CDR3 DNA: TGTGCCAGCAGTTATTACAGGGGTGTCGACACTGAAGCTTTCTTT

V gene: TRBV6-5
clone size: .
D gene: .
J gene: TRBJ1-1
CDR3 protein: CASTLGGSNTEAFF
CDR3 DNA: TGTGCCAGCACCTTAGGGGGTTCGAACACTGAAGCTTTCTTT

V gene: TRBV24-1
clone size: .
D gene: .
J gene: TRBJ2-3
CDR3 protein: CATSAEVTSTDTQYF
CDR3 DNA: TGTGCCACCAGTGCGGAGGTCACAAGCACAGATACGCAGTATTTT

V gene: TRBV24-1
clone size: .
D gene: TRBD1
J gene: TRBJ2-1
CDR3 protein: CATSDYRGNSYNEQFF
CDR3 DNA: TGTGCCACCAGTGATTACAGGGGTAACTCCTACAATGAGCAGTTCTTC

V gene: TRBV12-5
clone size: .
D gene: .
J gene: TRBJ1-5
CDR3 protein: CASGLRVELGGYDQPQHF
CDR3 DNA: TGTGCTAGTGGTTTGAGGGTAGAATTAGGGGGATATGATCAGCCCCAGCATTTT

V gene: TRBV7-3
clone size: .
D gene: .
J gene: TRBJ2-2
CDR3 protein: CASGQTNTGELFF
CDR3 DNA: TGTGCCAGCGGGCAGACGAACACCGGGGAGCTGTTTTTT

V gene: TRBV6-5
clone size: .
D gene: .
J gene: TRBJ2-6
CDR3 protein: CASSYSWHPGANVLTF
CDR3 DNA: TGTGCCAGCAGTTACTCGTGGCATCCTGGGGCCAACGTCCTGACTTTC

V gene: TRBV10-3
clone size: .
D gene: TRBD1
J gene: TRBJ1-1
CDR3 protein: CAISESFYGTGGAVNTEAFF
CDR3 DNA: TGTGCCATCAGTGAGTCGTTTTATGGGACAGGGGGCGCGGTAAACACTGAAGCTTTCTTT

V gene: TRBV6-5
clone size: .
D gene: .
J gene: TRBJ2-7
CDR3 protein: CASSYSRLSYEQYF
CDR3 DNA: TGTGCCAGCAGTTACTCGCGGCTTTCCTACGAGCAGTACTTC

V gene: TRBV19
clone size: .
D gene: .
J gene: TRBJ1-5
CDR3 protein: CASIGQMNQPQHF
CDR3 DNA: TGTGCCAGTATCGGACAGATGAATCAGCCCCAGCATTTT

V gene: TRBV3-1/TRBV3-2
clone size: few
D gene: .
J gene: TRBJ1-6
CDR3 protein: CASSQDGGGRGSSYNSPLHF
CDR3 DNA: TGTGCCAGCAGCCAAGATGGTGGAGGCAGGGGAAGCTCCTATAATTCACCCCTCCACTTT

V gene: TRBV30
clone size: once
D gene: .
J gene: TRBJ2-3
CDR3 protein: CAWSELQYTQYF
CDR3 DNA: TGTGCCTGGAGTGAACTGCAATATACGCAGTATTTT

V gene: TRBV6-4
clone size: .
D gene: .
J gene: TRBJ1-1
CDR3 protein: CASSVDRNTEAFF
CDR3 DNA: TGTGCCAGCAGTGTCGACAGGAACACTGAAGCTTTCTTT

V gene: TRBV3-1/TRBV3-2
clone size: .
D gene: .
J gene: TRBJ1-2
CDR3 protein: CASSQGLQIYGYTF
CDR3 DNA: TGTGCCAGCAGCCAAGGTCTTCAGATTTATGGCTACACCTTC

V gene: TRBV6-5
clone size: .
D gene: .
J gene: TRBJ1-1
CDR3 protein: CASSPLSGTEAFF
CDR3 DNA: TGTGCCAGCAGTCCGCTCTCGGGGACTGAAGCTTTCTTT

V gene: TRBV12-3/TRBV12-4
clone size: many
D gene: .
J gene: TRBJ2-3
CDR3 protein: CASSQGLNTQYF
CDR3 DNA: TGTGCCAGCAGTCAGGGACTGAATACGCAGTATTTT

V gene: TRBV7-2
clone size: .
D gene: .
J gene: TRBJ1-2
CDR3 protein: CASSTRHRTNYGYTF
CDR3 DNA: TGTGCCAGCAGCACAAGACACCGGACTAACTATGGCTACACCTTC

V gene: TRBV12-5
clone size: .
D gene: .
J gene: TRBJ1-2
CDR3 protein: CASGFPRDTNGYTF
CDR3 DNA: TGTGCTAGTGGTTTCCCGAGGGATACTAATGGCTACACCTTC

V gene: TRBV9
clone size: once
D gene: .
J gene: TRBJ2-3
CDR3 protein: CASSVRLADTQYF
CDR3 DNA: TGTGCCAGCAGCGTCCGACTAGCAGATACGCAGTATTTT

V gene: TRBV3-1/TRBV3-2
clone size: .
D gene: .
J gene: TRBJ2-7
CDR3 protein: CASSPGLEEQYF
CDR3 DNA: TGTGCCAGCAGCCCCGGTCTGGAGGAGCAGTACTTC

V gene: TRBV9
clone size: .
D gene: TRBD1
J gene: TRBJ1-1
CDR3 protein: CASSGRGEGRRLNTEAFF
CDR3 DNA: TGTGCCAGCAGCGGCAGGGGGGAAGGACGGCGATTGAACACTGAAGCTTTCTTT

V gene: TRBV6-5
clone size: few
D gene: .
J gene: TRBJ2-3
CDR3 protein: CATTDSLADTQYF
CDR3 DNA: TGTGCCACCACGGACAGTTTAGCAGATACGCAGTATTTT

V gene: TRBV6-5
clone size: .
D gene: TRBD2
J gene: TRBJ2-7
CDR3 protein: CASKELAGGQYEQYF
CDR3 DNA: TGTGCCAGCAAAGAACTAGCGGGGGGCCAATACGAGCAGTACTTC